This TCR beta chain appears in the sequencing data of a study of T cells in Graves' hyperthyroidism and ophthalmopathy. Notes on the study in general: The majority of expanded thyroid clonotypes above 0.001 also appeared in blood.

Exclusion criteria comprised uncontrolled infection, other autoimmune disease, pregnancy or lactation. Diagnosing involved the use of clinical symptoms, serum thyroxine and TRAb, thyroid ultrasound and orbital computed tomography. On this clonotype: Its specificity is not known.

This CDR3 has 13 amino acids. Trimming took off 1 base at V and 6 bases at J, with 10 bases between the two ends. Using RNA transcripts as the source, TCR beta CDR3 regions were amplified. The HTBI primer set served for first-round RT-PCR of the TCR CDR3. TCRdb passed the multiplex PCR reads through MiXCR, listing each CDR3 protein once. Counted here are about 350,000 distinct CDR3 sequences, over 11% occurring once; the ten biggest clones make up approximately 23%. Material: blood. The V and J genes are TRBV12-3 or TRBV12-4 and TRBJ2-7, with D tentatively TRBD1 or TRBD2 (5 bases each). The receptor's source is a woman aged 25 to 45 with Graves' hyperthyroidism. DNA for the CDR3: TGTGCCAGCAGTTTAGGAGGGGTATCCGAGCAGTACTTC. Its protein product is CASSLGGVSEQYF.